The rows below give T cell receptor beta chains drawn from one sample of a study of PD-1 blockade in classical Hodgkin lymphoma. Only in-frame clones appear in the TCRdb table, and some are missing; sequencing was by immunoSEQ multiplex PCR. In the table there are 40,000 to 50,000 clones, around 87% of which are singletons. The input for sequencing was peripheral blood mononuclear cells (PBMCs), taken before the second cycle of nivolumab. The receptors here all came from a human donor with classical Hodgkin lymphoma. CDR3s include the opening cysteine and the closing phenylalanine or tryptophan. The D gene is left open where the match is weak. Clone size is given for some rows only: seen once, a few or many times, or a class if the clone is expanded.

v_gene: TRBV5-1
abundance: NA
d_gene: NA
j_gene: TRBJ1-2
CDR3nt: TGCGCCAGCAGCCTACAAGGGGGTACTGACTATGGCTACACCTTC
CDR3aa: CASSLQGGTDYGYTF

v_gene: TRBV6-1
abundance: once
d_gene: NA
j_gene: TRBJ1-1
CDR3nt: TGTGCCAGCAGTGAACGTTGGACAGCGAACACTGAAGCTTTCTTT
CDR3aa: CASSERWTANTEAFF

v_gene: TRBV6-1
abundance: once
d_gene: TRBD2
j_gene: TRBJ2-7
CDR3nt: TGTGCCAGCAGTGAAAGAACTAGCGGGAGTAACGAGCAGTACTTC
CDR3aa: CASSERTSGSNEQYF

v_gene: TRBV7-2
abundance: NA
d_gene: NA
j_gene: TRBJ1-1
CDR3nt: TGTGCCAGCAGCTTAGGGGGCGTTTTTGCGGCTTTCTTT
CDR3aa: CASSLGGVFAAFF

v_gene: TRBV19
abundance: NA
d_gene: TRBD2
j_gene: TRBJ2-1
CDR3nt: TGTGCCAGTAGTATAAAAGCGGGAAAGGTCAATGAGCAGTTCTTC
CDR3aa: CASSIKAGKVNEQFF

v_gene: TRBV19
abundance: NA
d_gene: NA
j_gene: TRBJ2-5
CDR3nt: TGTGCCAGTAGTATCTGGTCACAAGAGACCCAGTACTTC
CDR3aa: CASSIWSQETQYF

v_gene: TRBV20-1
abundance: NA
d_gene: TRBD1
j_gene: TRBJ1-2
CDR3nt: TGCAGTGCTAGAACAGGGGATGGCTACACCTTC
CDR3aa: CSARTGDGYTF

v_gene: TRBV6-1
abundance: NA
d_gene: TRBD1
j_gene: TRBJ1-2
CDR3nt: TGTGCCAGCAGTGGTAGGGGGACAGGGGGAGACTATGGCTACACCTTC
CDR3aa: CASSGRGTGGDYGYTF

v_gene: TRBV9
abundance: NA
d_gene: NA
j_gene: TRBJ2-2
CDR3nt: TGTGCCAGCAGCTGGGACAACACCGGGGAGCTGTTTTTT
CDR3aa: CASSWDNTGELFF

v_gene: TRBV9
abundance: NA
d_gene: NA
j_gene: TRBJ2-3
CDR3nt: TGTGCCAGCAGCGTAGGACGAGCGCCCCTCCACACAGATACGCAGTATTTT
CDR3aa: CASSVGRAPLHTDTQYF

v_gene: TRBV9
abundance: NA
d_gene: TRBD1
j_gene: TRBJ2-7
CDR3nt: TGTGCCAGCAGCGCCCGGGACAGGTTTCTCCTAGCGCTATACGAGCAGTACTTC
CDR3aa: CASSARDRFLLALYEQYF

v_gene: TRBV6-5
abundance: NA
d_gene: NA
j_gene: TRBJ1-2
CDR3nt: TGTGCCAGCAGTTACGTCCAGGGATTAAACTATGGCTACACCTTC
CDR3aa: CASSYVQGLNYGYTF

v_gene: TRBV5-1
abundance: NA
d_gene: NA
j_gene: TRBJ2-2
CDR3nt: TGCGCCAGCAGCTTAGGGGGGTCCGGGGAGCTGTTTTTT
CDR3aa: CASSLGGSGELFF

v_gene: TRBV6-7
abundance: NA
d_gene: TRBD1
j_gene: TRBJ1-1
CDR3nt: TGTGCCAGCAGCCAAGACAGGGAGAGGTTTGGTCGAGGAGCTTTCTTT
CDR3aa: CASSQDRERFGRGAFF

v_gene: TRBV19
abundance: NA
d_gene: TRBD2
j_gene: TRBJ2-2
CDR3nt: TGTGCCAGTAGTAGGCCAGCGGGAGGGCAAAACGGGGAGCTGTTTTTT
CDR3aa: CASSRPAGGQNGELFF

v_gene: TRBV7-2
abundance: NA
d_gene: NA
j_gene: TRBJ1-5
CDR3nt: TGTGCCAGCAGCATAAGGGGTCAGATTAATCAGCCCCAGCATTTT
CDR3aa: CASSIRGQINQPQHF

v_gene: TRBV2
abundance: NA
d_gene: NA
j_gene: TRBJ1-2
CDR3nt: TGTGCCAGCAGTGAGGGGGTGCGGTATGGCTACACCTTC
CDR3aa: CASSEGVRYGYTF

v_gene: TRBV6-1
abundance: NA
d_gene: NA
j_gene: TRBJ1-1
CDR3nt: TGTGCCAGCAGTGAAGGGTTAATGAACACTGAAGCTTTCTTT
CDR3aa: CASSEGLMNTEAFF

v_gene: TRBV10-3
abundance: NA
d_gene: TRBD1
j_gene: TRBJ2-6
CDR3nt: TGTGCCATCAGGGAGACAGGGGCTGGGGCCAACGTCCTGACTTTC
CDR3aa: CAIRETGAGANVLTF

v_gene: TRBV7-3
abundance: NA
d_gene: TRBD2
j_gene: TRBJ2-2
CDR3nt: TGTGCCAACCTGACTAGCGGGAGAAACACCGGGGAGCTGTTTTTT
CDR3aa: CANLTSGRNTGELFF

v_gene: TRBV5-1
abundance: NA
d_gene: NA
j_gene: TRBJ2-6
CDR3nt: TGCGCCAGCAGCCTCTCAAAAGCCGGGACGGCCCTCTCTGGGGCCAACGTCCTGACTTTC
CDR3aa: CASSLSKAGTALSGANVLTF

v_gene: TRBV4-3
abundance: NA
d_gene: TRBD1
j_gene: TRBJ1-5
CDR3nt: TGCGCCAGCAGCCAAAACAGGGGTAGCCAGCCCCAGCATTTT
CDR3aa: CASSQNRGSQPQHF

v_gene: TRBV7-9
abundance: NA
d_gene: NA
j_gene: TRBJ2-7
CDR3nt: TGTGCCAGCAGCTCCCCTTGGGCGGACTCCTACGAGCAGTACTTC
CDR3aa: CASSSPWADSYEQYF

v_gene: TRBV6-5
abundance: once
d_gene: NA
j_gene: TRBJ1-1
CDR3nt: TGTGCCACCACGCCTGCAGGGGTGGACACTGAAGCTTTCTTT
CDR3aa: CATTPAGVDTEAFF

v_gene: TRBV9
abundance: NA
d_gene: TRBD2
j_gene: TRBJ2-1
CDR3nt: TGTGCCAGCAGCGTAGTTGGGCGGGGGGCCAATGAGCAGTTCTTC
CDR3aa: CASSVVGRGANEQFF

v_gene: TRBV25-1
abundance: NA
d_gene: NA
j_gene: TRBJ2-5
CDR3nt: TGTGCCAGCAGTGAAGGTGGCGGGGAGGACGAGACCCAGTACTTC
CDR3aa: CASSEGGGEDETQYF

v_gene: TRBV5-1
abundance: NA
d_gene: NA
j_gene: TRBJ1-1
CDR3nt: TGCGCCAGCAGCTTGGCAGTAGGGGTGAACACTGAAGCTTTCTTT
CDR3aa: CASSLAVGVNTEAFF

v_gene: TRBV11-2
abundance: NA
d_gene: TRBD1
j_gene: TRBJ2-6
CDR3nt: TGTGCCAGCAGCTCACAGGGGTCTGGGGCCAACGTCCTGACTTTC
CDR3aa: CASSSQGSGANVLTF

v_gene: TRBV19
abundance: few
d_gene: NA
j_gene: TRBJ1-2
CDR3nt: TGTGCCAGTAGTGCCCGGGACTTACTGCGGGCTGGCTACACCTTC
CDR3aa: CASSARDLLRAGYTF

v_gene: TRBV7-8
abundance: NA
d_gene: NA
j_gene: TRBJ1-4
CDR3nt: TGTGCCAGCAGCTTAGGATGGACCGGAGCTGATAATAATGAAAAACTGTTTTTT
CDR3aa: CASSLGWTGADNNEKLFF

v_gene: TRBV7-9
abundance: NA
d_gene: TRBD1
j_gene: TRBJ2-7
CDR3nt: TGTGCCAGCAGCTTAAGGGACAGGGGAACCTACGAGCAGTACTTC
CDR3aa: CASSLRDRGTYEQYF

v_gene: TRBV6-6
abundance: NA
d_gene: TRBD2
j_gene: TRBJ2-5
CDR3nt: TGTGCCAGCAGCCCCCGACTAGCGGGGCAAGAGACCCAGTACTTC
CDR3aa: CASSPRLAGQETQYF

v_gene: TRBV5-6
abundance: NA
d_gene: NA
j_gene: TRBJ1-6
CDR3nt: TGTGCCAGCAGCCTGGGAGGGTCACCCCTCCACTTT
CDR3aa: CASSLGGSPLHF

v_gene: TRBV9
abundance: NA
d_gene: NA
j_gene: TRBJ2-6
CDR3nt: TGTGCCAGCAGCGTAGCTGGGGCCGGGGCCAACGTCCTGACTTTC
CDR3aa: CASSVAGAGANVLTF

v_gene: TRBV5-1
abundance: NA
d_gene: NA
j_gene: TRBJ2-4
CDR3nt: TGCGCCAGCAGCTTGGAAGATACCAAAAACATTCAGTACTTC
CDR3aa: CASSLEDTKNIQYF

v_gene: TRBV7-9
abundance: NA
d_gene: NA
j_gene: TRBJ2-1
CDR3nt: TGTGCCAGCAGCCCACAGGGACGCAGCTCCTACAATGAGCAGTTCTTC
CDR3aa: CASSPQGRSSYNEQFF

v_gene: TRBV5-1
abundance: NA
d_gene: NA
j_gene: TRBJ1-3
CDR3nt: TGCGCCAGCAGCACCGGGACGGTCTCTGGAAACACCATATATTTT
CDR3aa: CASSTGTVSGNTIYF

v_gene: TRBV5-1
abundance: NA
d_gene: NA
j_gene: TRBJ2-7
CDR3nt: TGCGCCAGCAACCGACAGGAGCCCTACGAGCAGTACTTC
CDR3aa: CASNRQEPYEQYF

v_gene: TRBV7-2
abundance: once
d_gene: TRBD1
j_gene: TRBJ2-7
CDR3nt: TGTGCCAGCAGCTTAGCGCTACAGGGGGCCTACGAGCAGTACTTC
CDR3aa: CASSLALQGAYEQYF

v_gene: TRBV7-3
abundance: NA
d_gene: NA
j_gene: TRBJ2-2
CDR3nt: TGTGCCAGCAGCCCCGCGCGGGGCGGAAACACCGGGGAGCTGTTTTTT
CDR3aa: CASSPARGGNTGELFF

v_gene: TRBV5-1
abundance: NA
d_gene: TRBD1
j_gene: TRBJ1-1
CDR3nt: TGCGCCAGCAGCCAGGGACAGGGGACCCGGCGAACTGAAGCTTTCTTT
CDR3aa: CASSQGQGTRRTEAFF

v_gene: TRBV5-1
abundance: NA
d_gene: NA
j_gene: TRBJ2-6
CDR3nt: TGCGCCAGCAGCCGGCGGGACTCTGGGGCCAACGTCCTGACTTTC
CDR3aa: CASSRRDSGANVLTF

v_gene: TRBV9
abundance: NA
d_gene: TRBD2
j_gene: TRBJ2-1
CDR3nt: TGTGCCAGCAGCGTAGAAGCGGGGGGGCAAAATGAGCAGTTCTTC
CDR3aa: CASSVEAGGQNEQFF

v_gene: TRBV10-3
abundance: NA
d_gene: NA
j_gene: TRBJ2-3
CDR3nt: TGTGCCATCAGTGAGTCGTCTAGGACAGATACGCAGTATTTT
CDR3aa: CAISESSRTDTQYF

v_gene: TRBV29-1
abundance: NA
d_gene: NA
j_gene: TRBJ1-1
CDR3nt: TGCAGCGCTTACAAGAACACTGAAGCTTTCTTT
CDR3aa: CSAYKNTEAFF

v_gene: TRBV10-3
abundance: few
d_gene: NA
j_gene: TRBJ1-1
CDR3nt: TGTGCCATCCAGTTCCAGATGAACACTGAAGCTTTCTTT
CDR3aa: CAIQFQMNTEAFF

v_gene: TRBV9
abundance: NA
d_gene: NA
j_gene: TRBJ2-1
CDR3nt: TGTGCCAGCAGCGGCACACAGGGAATAGGACCCTACAATGAGCAGTTCTTC
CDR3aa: CASSGTQGIGPYNEQFF

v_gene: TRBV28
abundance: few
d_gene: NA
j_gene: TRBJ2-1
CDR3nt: TGTGCCAGCAGTTTGTCGGTCTCCGGTACGTTCTTC
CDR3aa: CASSLSVSGTFF

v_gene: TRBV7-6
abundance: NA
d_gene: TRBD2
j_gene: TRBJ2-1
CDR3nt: TGTGCCAGCAGCTTAATCGTGTCTAGCGGGGGCAATGAGCAGTTCTTC
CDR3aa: CASSLIVSSGGNEQFF

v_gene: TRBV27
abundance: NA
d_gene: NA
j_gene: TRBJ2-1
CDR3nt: TGTGCCAGCAGTGAGACAGGCTCCTACAATGAGCAGTTCTTC
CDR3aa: CASSETGSYNEQFF

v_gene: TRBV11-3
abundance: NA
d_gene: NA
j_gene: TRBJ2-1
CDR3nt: TGTGCCAGCAGCTTAGGAGGGAGTGGAGGGGTCAATGAGCAGTTCTTC
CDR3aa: CASSLGGSGGVNEQFF

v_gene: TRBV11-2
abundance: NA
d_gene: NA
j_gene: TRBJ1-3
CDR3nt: TGTGCCAGCAGCTTCTCAGGGGTTGTTGGAAACACCATATATTTT
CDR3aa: CASSFSGVVGNTIYF

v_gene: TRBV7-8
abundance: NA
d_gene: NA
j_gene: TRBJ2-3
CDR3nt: TGTGCCAGCAGCCTAAATGAGGGCGCCACAGATACGCAGTATTTT
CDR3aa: CASSLNEGATDTQYF

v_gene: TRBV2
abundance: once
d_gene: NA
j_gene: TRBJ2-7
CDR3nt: TGTGCCAGCATCCTTTCGGGGCACGAGCAGTACTTC
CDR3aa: CASILSGHEQYF

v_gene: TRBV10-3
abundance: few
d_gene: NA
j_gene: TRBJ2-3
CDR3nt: TGTGCCAGTACTAGTCGGGCCGCAGATACGCAGTATTTT
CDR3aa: CASTSRAADTQYF

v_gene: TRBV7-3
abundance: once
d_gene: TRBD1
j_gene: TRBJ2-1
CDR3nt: TGTGCCAGCAGCATAGGACAGGGAGTCAATGAGCAGTTCTTC
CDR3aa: CASSIGQGVNEQFF

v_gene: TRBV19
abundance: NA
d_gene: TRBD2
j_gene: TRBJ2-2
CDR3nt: TGTGCCAGTGGCTCGAGCGGGGGGACCGGGGAGCTGTTTTTT
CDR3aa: CASGSSGGTGELFF

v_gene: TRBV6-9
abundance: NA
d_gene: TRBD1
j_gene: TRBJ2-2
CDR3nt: TGTGCCAGCAGTTCCGGGACAGAGAACACCGGGGAGCTGTTTTTT
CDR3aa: CASSSGTENTGELFF

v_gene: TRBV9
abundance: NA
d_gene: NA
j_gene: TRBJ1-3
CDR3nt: TGTGCCAGCAGCGTAGCTTCGGGGGGATCTGGAAACACCATATATTTT
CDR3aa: CASSVASGGSGNTIYF